This TCR beta chain was observed in a study of blood T cell repertoires in COVID-19. The table came from immunoSEQ multiplex PCR; TCRdb's copy has only in-frame clones and leaves some out. The sample lists 300,000 to 450,000 clones; 85% were seen once. The CDR3 contains 11 residues. Germline V gives CDR1 DFQATT, CDR2 SNEGSKA (reference sequence). The V and J ends lost 5 bases and 4 bases respectively, with 9 bases between them. The receptor's source is a woman aged 18 to 35 with acute or convalescent COVID-19. The gene calls are TRBV20-1 and TRBJ2-7, with D uncertain. Input material: peripheral blood. In nucleotides, the CDR3 is TGCAGTGCTCTCTTTATGTACGAGCAGTACTTC. Translated, it gives CSALFMYEQYF.